This T cell receptor (beta chain) was obtained from a study of T cell repertoires in cytomegalovirus infection (dated by TCRdb to between 2019 and 2020). Context from the whole study: Peptide stimulations targeted recently identified HLA-C-restricted CMV epitopes, whose presentation resists viral immunomodulation, together with well-studied HLA-B-restricted epitopes. The HLA type of each donor mattered for the analysis, because public TCR beta signatures pointed to carriage of CMV infection along with the matching HLA type.

This sample's treatment or condition label indicates: in vitro stimulation with specific CMV peptide epitopes to enrich CMV-specific T cells. Data came from an Illumina HiSeq 1500. Clones were called with MiXCR by TCRdb after fastp trimmed the public reads at Q25, and only in-frame beta chains were retained. A single entry per CDR3 protein holds the most common genes and DNA from its merged rows. The sample table shows roughly 340,000 distinct CDR3 sequences, and around 29% are seen once. Roughly 20% of the sample goes to the ten largest clones. The CDR3 contains 17 residues, cysteine and phenylalanine counted. The sequence is cut down to CDR3 DNA, 51 bases in frame from base 1. Between the V and J ends, shortened by 3 bases and 4 bases respectively, the junction contains 19 bases. CDR1 and CDR2 are drawn from the germline V gene (reference sequence): MNHEY, SMNVEV. About this clonotype: Its specific antigen is unknown. Within one base of it there is no much larger clone, and no base qualities were kept.

Summary of the overall study and its limitations: Cumulative frequency of public TCR beta family members discriminated carriers of CMV infection plus the relevant HLA type in this cohort and an independent 352-donor cohort. The ex vivo response was dominated by HLA-C-restricted CMV-specific TCR beta clonotypes, and the single most frequent clonotype in two of eight donors was supplied by these HLA-C-restricted clonotypes.

The chain couples TRBV27 to TRBJ2-1; the D gene is possibly TRBD1 or TRBD2, with 6 bases matching each. This clonotype originated in a human donor in good health (CMV status not recorded). Some clones in this sample may be carry-over from other donors' samples. The source material was cultured PBMCs, sampled from culture after CMV antigen stimulation. The CDR3: CASSLAPGGPKYNEQFF. The DNA sequence reads TGTGCCAGCAGTTTGGCCCCCGGGGGCCCCAAGTACAATGAGCAGTTCTTC.